These 30 T cell receptor beta chains came from one sample sequenced in a study of control samples from healthy donors and cancer patients (dated by TCRdb to about 2020). Libraries were constructed by the immunoSEQ multiplex PCR assay. TCRdb limited this immuneACCESS table to in-frame rearrangements with V and J called. A share of clones is missing; checked studies link under half to unresolved V genes, and the rest is unexplained. The sample table records about 130,000 clones; about 90% of these occur just once. 1.5% to 2% of the sample is taken by the ten largest. Source material: blood. The receptors here all came from a man aged 18 to 29 in good health.

V gene TRBV5-1 combines with J gene TRBJ1-1; unclear D gene. This CDR3 has 14 residues. Germline V gives CDR1 SGHRS, CDR2 YFSETQ. Trimming shortened V by 1 base and J by 5 bases, and 12 bases separated the two germline ends. This chain's CDR3 is CASSLTGSGTEAFF. The CDR3 nucleotides are TGCGCCAGCAGCTTGACTGGGTCGGGGACTGAAGCTTTCTTT. Full variable domain (rest looked up from reference TRBV5-1 and TRBJ1-1): KAGVTQTPRYLIKTRGQQVTLSCSPISGHRSVSWYQQTPGQGLQFLFEYFSETQRNKGNFPGRFSGRQFSNSRSEMNVSTLELGDSALYLCASSLTGSGTEAFFGQGTRLTVV.

This clone was picked up a small number of times. The genes are TRBV6-4 and TRBJ2-3; 7 nucleotides match TRBD2. V lost 0 bases to trimming and J lost 1 base; unmatched junction nucleotides: 4. The CDR3 runs 16 residues. From germline, CDR1 is MRHNA and CDR2 SNTAGT. This chain's CDR3 is CASSDSSGDGTDTQYF. DNA for the CDR3: TGTGCCAGCAGTGACTCGAGCGGGGATGGCACAGATACGCAGTATTTT.

The chain carries TRBV29-1 and TRBJ2-7, with D perhaps assigned TRBD1 or TRBD2 (6 bases each). The germline V and J ends were trimmed by 7 bases and 2 bases, with 18 bases remaining between them. The CDR3 loop spans 14 amino acids. Germline CDR1 reads SQVTM; CDR2 reads ANQGSEA. CDR3 in DNA: TGCAGCGCCGCGGCCTTAGGGGGGACCTACGAGCAGTACTTC. Protein sequence: CSAAALGGTYEQYF.

This clone occurred once. This sequence joins TRBV28 and TRBJ1-4; no clear D gene. The CDR3 is 14 residues long. Germline loops: CDR1 MDHEN, CDR2 SYDVKM. Deletions cut 8 bases from V and 5 bases from J, with 15 bases between. In nucleotides, the CDR3 is TGTGCCAGCGCCTCGACAATAGGGAATGAAAAACTGTTTTTT. The encoded protein is CASASTIGNEKLFF.

The rearrangement joins TRBV15 to TRBJ1-4; D gene unclear. V was clipped by 3 bases and J by 6 bases, with 11 bases between them. CDR1 is LNHNV, CDR2 YYDKDF, per germline (reference sequence). CDR3 length equals 14 residues. In DNA, the CDR3 is TGTGCCACCAGCAGGCCTACAGAGGATGAAAAACTGTTTTTT. Translating gives CATSRPTEDEKLFF.

This clone was seen only once. The gene calls are TRBV2 and TRBJ2-2; 10 bases line up with TRBD2. The length of the CDR3 is 16 residues. Germline V lookup: CDR1 SNHLY, CDR2 FYNNEI. The V and J ends lost 4 bases and 6 bases, in that order; junction bases with no gene match: 8. CDR3 bases: TGTGCCAGCAGTGGGTCTAGCGGGAGATTTTCCGGGGAGCTGTTTTTT. This gives the protein CASSGSSGRFSGELFF.

J is TRBJ1-4 and V is TRBV19, with 7 bases aligning to TRBD1. The junction had 18 bases not matched to a gene; V was cut back by 6 bases and J by 14 bases. Per germline, CDR1 LNHDA and CDR2 SQIVND (reference sequence). The CDR3 is made up of 15 amino acids. The CDR3 DNA sequence: TGTGCCAGTAGCCGCTCATGGACAGGCGGGGAAGAGCTGTTTTTT. Translating gives CASSRSWTGGEELFF.

The chain joins TRBV19 to TRBJ2-1; TRBD1 matches at 9 bases. CDR1 and CDR2 (germline): LNHDA, SQIVND (reference sequence). J lost 0 bases, V lost 3 bases, and 6 bases had no gene match. This CDR3 is built from 17 residues. The CDR3 DNA is TGTGCCAGTAGTATTGGGACAGGGCCGAACTCCTACAATGAGCAGTTCTTC. It encodes CASSIGTGPNSYNEQFF.

The rearrangement uses TRBV24-1 and TRBJ2-1; D unresolved. Per the germline V gene, CDR1 is KGHDR and CDR2 is SFDVKD. There are 15 residues in the CDR3. The ends were cut back, 0 bases at V and 9 bases at J, with 14 bases in the middle. CDR3 sequence (DNA): TGTGCCACCAGTGATTTGAACGGATTAGCATCTGAGCAGTTCTTC. Translated: CATSDLNGLASEQFF.

This clone came up a few times. The rearrangement links TRBV25-1 to TRBJ2-2; 12 bases agree with TRBD2. Looked up from germline, CDR1 is MGHDK and CDR2 is SYGVNS. The J segment lost 4 bases and the V segment lost 6 bases, leaving 6 bases of the junction unmatched. This CDR3 is 16 amino acids long. CDR3 loop: CASRKTSGSLTGELFF. CDR3 DNA: TGTGCCAGCAGAAAGACTAGCGGGAGTCTCACCGGGGAGCTGTTTTTT.

This chain joins TRBV27 and TRBJ2-7, with TRBD2 identical over 7 bases. The CDR3 covers 14 residues. Germline-derived CDR1 and CDR2 are MNHEY and SMNVEV (reference sequence). Trimming took 2 bases from V and 7 from J; bases not matched to a gene: 8. In DNA form, the CDR3 reads TGTGCCAGCAGTTTAAGGGAGCGGGGTTATGAGCAGTACTTC. This encodes CASSLRERGYEQYF.

The chain carries TRBV9 and TRBJ2-7; D might be TRBD2 (5 bases). Per the germline V gene, CDR1 is SGDLS and CDR2 is YYNGEE. CDR3 size: 13 residues. V dropped 0 bases and J dropped 4 bases, with 8 bases sitting between them. The chain's CDR3 is CASSVDDYYEQYF. The CDR3 bases are TGTGCCAGCAGCGTAGATGACTATTACGAGCAGTACTTC.

This clone was seen once. CDR3: CASSPSQIVTGVSTDTQYF. In DNA, the CDR3 is TGTGCCAGCTCACCATCGCAAATTGTGACAGGGGTTAGCACAGATACGCAGTATTTT. The rearrangement uses TRBV18 and TRBJ2-3; TRBD1 matches 8 bases. CDR1 is KGHSH, CDR2 LQKENI, per germline. The junction had 13 bases not matched to a gene; V was cut back by 2 bases and J by 0 bases. The CDR3 runs to 19 residues.

The genes are TRBV7-9 and TRBJ2-7, with D possibly being TRBD2 (6 bases). Trimming stripped 5 bases from V and 3 bases from J, with 17 bases between. CDR1 and CDR2 (germline): SEHNR, FQNEAQ (reference sequence). The CDR3 runs to 15 residues. The CDR3 DNA reads as TGTGCCAGCAGCCCCCCAAGAGGAGGGCGCTACGAGCAGTACTTC. Protein: CASSPPRGGRYEQYF.

V is TRBV6-2 or TRBV6-3 and J is TRBJ1-2; 8 bases match TRBD1. The CDR3 is made up of 15 amino acids. With V trimmed by 4 bases and J by 2 bases, 6 bases remained unmatched. Per the germline V gene, CDR1 is MNHEY and CDR2 is SVGEGT. DNA of the CDR3: TGTGCCAGCAGTTCAGGGGGCGTTTTAAACTATGGCTACACCTTC. Translated: CASSSGGVLNYGYTF.

In this sample, this clone turned up once. The V call is TRBV27, the J call TRBJ2-1; no firm D call. V dropped 5 bases and J dropped 5 bases, with 19 bases sitting between them. The V gene's germline CDR1 is MNHEY and CDR2 SMNVEV (reference sequence). The CDR3 loop spans 16 amino acids. Here the CDR3 DNA reads TGTGCCAGCAGTCCGCTTAGGACCCCGACGAACAATGAGCAGTTCTTC. It encodes CASSPLRTPTNNEQFF.

The rearrangement uses TRBV7-3 and TRBJ2-6; D unresolved. Trimming stripped 1 base from V and 0 bases from J, with 13 bases between. Germline V gene data show CDR1 as SGHTA and CDR2 as FQGTGA. The CDR3 has 18 residues. The DNA of the CDR3 is TGTGCCAGCAGCTTAATTGCCGGACCAAACTCTGGGGCCAACGTCCTGACTTTC. This sequence encodes CASSLIAGPNSGANVLTF.

The chain couples TRBV10-3 to TRBJ2-3, with 10 bases that match TRBD2. The germline V gene encodes CDR1 ENHRY and CDR2 SYGVKD. V lost 7 bases to trimming and J lost 2 bases; unmatched junction nucleotides: 3. This CDR3 is 14 amino acids long. CDR3 sequence: CAITAGGVTDTQYF. CDR3 in DNA: TGTGCCATCACAGCGGGAGGGGTCACAGATACGCAGTATTTT.

This clone showed up just once. The chain employs TRBV5-1 and TRBJ1-1; TRBD1 might be the D (5 bases). The length of the CDR3 is 13 residues. The V gene lost 1 base and the J gene lost 12 bases, with 16 bases spanning the gap. CDR1 is SGHRS, CDR2 YFSETQ, per germline. CDR3: CASSLRGPGRTFF. The CDR3 DNA reads TGCGCCAGCAGCTTGAGGGGCCCTGGGAGAACTTTCTTT.

The CDR3 is CASSSKTPTVNPYF. CDR3 DNA sequence: TGTGCCAGCAGCTCAAAGACACCTACGGTTAACCCGTATTTT. The chain is built from TRBV7-3 and TRBJ2-3; no firm D call. Germline loops: CDR1 SGHTA, CDR2 FQGTGA. V dropped 4 bases and J dropped 14 bases, with 22 bases sitting between them. This CDR3 spans 14 amino acids.

This chain joins TRBV19 and TRBJ2-1; D could derive from TRBD1 or TRBD2 (5 bases each). Deletions cut 2 bases from V and 6 bases from J, with 17 bases between. This CDR3 comprises 16 residues. Germline V gives CDR1 LNHDA, CDR2 SQIVND (reference sequence). In DNA, the CDR3 is TGTGCCAGTAGTATACCCATATGGGGGAGTTTCAATGAGCAGTTCTTC. Translated: CASSIPIWGSFNEQFF. Based on the CDR3 plus reference TRBV19 and TRBJ2-1, the full variable domain is DGGITQSPKYLFRKEGQNVTLSCEQNLNHDAMYWYRQDPGQGLRLIYYSQIVNDFQKGDIAEGYSVSREKKESFPLTVTSAQKNPTAFYLCASSIPIWGSFNEQFFGPGTRLTVL.

This clone was seen once. This chain joins TRBV19 and TRBJ2-5; D is unresolved. CDR1 is LNHDA and CDR2 is SQIVND in the germline V gene (reference sequence). Trimming stripped 3 bases from V and 3 bases from J, with 11 bases between. The CDR3 is 14 amino acids. DNA of the CDR3: TGTGCCAGTAGTATCACAAGGAAGGAAGAGACCCAGTACTTC. It codes for CASSITRKEETQYF.

The chain is built from TRBV5-1 and TRBJ2-6, with 10 bases identical to TRBD1. Germline V lookup: CDR1 SGHRS, CDR2 YFSETQ. This CDR3 has 20 amino acids. V gave up 4 bases and J gave up 0 bases; unmatched junction bases: 13. This CDR3 reads CASSPVPGQGWVSGANVLTF. The CDR3 DNA reads as TGCGCCAGCAGCCCAGTCCCGGGACAGGGGTGGGTCTCTGGGGCCAACGTCCTGACTTTC.

This clone was observed once. V usage is TRBV6-5 and J usage is TRBJ1-5; D perhaps matches TRBD1 (6 bases). Germline V gene sequence: CDR1 MNHEY, CDR2 SVGAGI. V was trimmed by 5 bases and J by 1 base, leaving 12 bases between them. The CDR3 runs 15 residues. In DNA form, the CDR3 reads TGTGCCAGCAGTCCAGGACAGCTAAGCAATCAGCCCCAGCATTTT. It is translated as CASSPGQLSNQPQHF.

The chain has TRBV12-3 or TRBV12-4 and TRBJ1-1; D gene ambiguous. V was shortened by 7 bases and J by 8 bases, with 14 bases between the two germline ends. The CDR3 is 12 residues long. The CDR3 loop is CASTRGLPEAFF. The CDR3 DNA reads as TGTGCCAGCACCCGGGGATTACCCGAAGCTTTCTTT.

This chain uses TRBV13 with TRBJ2-3, with 12 bases fitting TRBD2. V trimming: 1 base; J trimming: 6 bases; junction bases outside the gene matches: 5. Germline V lookup: CDR1 PRHDT, CDR2 FYEKMQ (reference sequence). This CDR3 spans 16 amino acids. CDR3 in DNA: TGTGCCAGCAGCTTAGTAGGACTAGCGGGACGGGATACGCAGTATTTT. Translation gives CASSLVGLAGRDTQYF. The full variable domain, with the rest looked up from reference TRBV13 and TRBJ2-3, is AAGVIQSPRHLIKEKRETATLKCYPIPRHDTVYWYQQGPGQDPQFLISFYEKMQSDKGSIPDRFSAQQFSDYHSELNMSSLELGDSALYFCASSLVGLAGRDTQYFGPGTRLTVL.

The table lists this clone with a few counts. The gene calls are TRBV27 and TRBJ2-4, with D possibly TRBD1 on 5 matching bases. V gave up 6 bases and J gave up 0 bases, with 18 bases separating them. The germline CDR1 and CDR2 sequences are MNHEY and SMNVEV (reference sequence). The CDR3 runs to 17 residues. The CDR3 DNA is TGTGCCAGCAGACGTGGGGCAGGGTTCTTAGCCAAAAACATTCAGTACTTC. Amino acid sequence: CASRRGAGFLAKNIQYF.

The chain recombines TRBV28 with TRBJ1-1; D might be TRBD1 (6 bases). The CDR3 is made up of 18 amino acids. CDR1 and CDR2 from the germline V gene are MDHEN and SYDVKM. Trimming left V 1 base short and J 0 bases short, with 18 bases between. DNA of the CDR3: TGTGCCAGCAGTTTATTCGGAGGGGGTTTAGGGGTGAACACTGAAGCTTTCTTT. It encodes CASSLFGGGLGVNTEAFF. Looking up the rest from reference TRBV28 and TRBJ1-1 gives the full variable domain: DVKVTQSSRYLVKRTGEKVFLECVQDMDHENMFWYRQDPGLGLRLIYFSYDVKMKEKGDIPEGYSVSREKKERFSLILESASTNQTSMYLCASSLFGGGLGVNTEAFFGQGTRLTVV.

V is TRBV28 and J is TRBJ2-7; the D is unclear. The CDR3 runs to 14 residues. V lost 6 bases and J 0 bases, leaving 12 bases between the germline ends. Germline values: CDR1 MDHEN, CDR2 SYDVKM. The CDR3 bases are TGTGCCAGCAGCCGCGGCGGTACCTCCTACGAGCAGTACTTC. It specifies CASSRGGTSYEQYF.

The chain recombines TRBV18 with TRBJ2-7; D remains unclear. This CDR3 has 11 amino acids. The V end lost 8 bases, the J end lost 3 bases, and 8 bases lay between the germline ends. Germline V gives CDR1 KGHSH, CDR2 LQKENI. CDR3 in amino acids: CASHAGYEQYF. Written as DNA, the CDR3 is TGTGCCAGCCATGCTGGCTACGAGCAGTACTTC.